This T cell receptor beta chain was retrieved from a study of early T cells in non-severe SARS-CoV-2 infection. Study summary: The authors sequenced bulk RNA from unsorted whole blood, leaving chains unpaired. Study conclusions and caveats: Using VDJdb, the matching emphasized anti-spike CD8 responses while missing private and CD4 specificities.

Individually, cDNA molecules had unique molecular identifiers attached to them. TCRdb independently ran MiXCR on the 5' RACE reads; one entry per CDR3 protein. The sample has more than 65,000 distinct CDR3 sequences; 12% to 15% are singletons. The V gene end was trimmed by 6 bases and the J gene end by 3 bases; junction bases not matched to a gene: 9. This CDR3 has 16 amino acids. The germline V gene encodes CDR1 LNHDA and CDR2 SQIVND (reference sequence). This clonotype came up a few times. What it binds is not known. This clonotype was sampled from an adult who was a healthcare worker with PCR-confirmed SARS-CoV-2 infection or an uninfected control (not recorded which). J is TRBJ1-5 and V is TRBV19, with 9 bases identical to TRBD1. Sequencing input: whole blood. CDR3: CASSGVGQGYNQPQHF. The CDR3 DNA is TGTGCCAGTAGCGGCGTGGGACAGGGATACAATCAGCCCCAGCATTTT.